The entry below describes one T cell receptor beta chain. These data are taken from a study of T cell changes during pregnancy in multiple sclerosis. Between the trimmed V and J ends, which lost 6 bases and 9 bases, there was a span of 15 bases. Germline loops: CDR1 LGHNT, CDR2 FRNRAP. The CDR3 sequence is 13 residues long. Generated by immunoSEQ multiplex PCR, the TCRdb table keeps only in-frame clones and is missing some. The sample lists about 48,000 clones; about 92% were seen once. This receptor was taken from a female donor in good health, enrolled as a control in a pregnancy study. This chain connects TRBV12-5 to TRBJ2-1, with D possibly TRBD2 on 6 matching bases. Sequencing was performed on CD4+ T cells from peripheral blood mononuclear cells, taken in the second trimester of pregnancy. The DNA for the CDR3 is TGTGCTAGTGGCGGTAGCGGCCGCACTGAGCAGTTCTTC. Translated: CASGGSGRTEQFF.